The rows below give T cell receptor beta chains drawn from one sample of a study of human T cells and chemical hapten exposure. A single record per CDR3 protein comes from TCRdb applying MiXCR to the RACE reads. This table holds under 200,000 distinct CDR3 sequences, around 30% found once. The sequences come from whole blood, collected in connection with sensitization to the hapten diphenylcyclopropenone (DPC). The receptors were gathered from a young woman with alopecia areata. Some clones in this sample may be carry-over from other donors' samples. CDR3s include the opening cysteine and the closing phenylalanine or tryptophan. D genes are given only for firm matches. The size field is filled for only some rows; it gives once, few, many or a size class.

CDR3 protein	CDR3 DNA	D gene	clone size	V gene	J gene
CASSLQVLQKTQYF	TGTGCCAGCAGCTTGCAGGTCCTCCAAAAGACCCAGTACTTC	.	.	TRBV5-5	TRBJ2-5
CASSLGGGRSSFF	TGTGCCAGCAGCTTAGGTGGGGGGCGTTCATCTTTCTTT	.	.	TRBV7-8	TRBJ1-1
CASSSGLSYEQYF	TGTGCCAGCAGTTCGGGACTCTCCTACGAGCAGTACTTC	.	.	TRBV27	TRBJ2-7
CASSPGGGQGKYF	TGTGCCAGCTCTCCAGGGGGTGGACAGGGGAAGTACTTC	TRBD1	.	TRBV18	TRBJ2-7
CASSQSSYNEQFF	TGTGCCAGCAGCCAGAGCTCCTACAATGAGCAGTTCTTC	.	few	TRBV5-6	TRBJ2-1
CASSQDAHSGANVLTF	TGCGCCAGCAGCCAAGATGCGCACTCTGGGGCCAACGTCCTGACTTTC	.	many	TRBV4-1	TRBJ2-6
CASSQDPGRVTDTQYF	TGTGCCAGCAGCCAAGACCCGGGAAGGGTCACAGATACGCAGTATTTT	.	.	TRBV4-2	TRBJ2-3
CSVGGGQQTNIQYF	TGCAGCGTTGGGGGGGGACAGCAAACAAACATTCAGTACTTC	.	.	TRBV29-1	TRBJ2-4
CASSYVGRTSYEQYF	TGTGCCAGCAGTTACGTTGGACGTACCTCCTACGAGCAGTACTTC	.	few	TRBV6-2/TRBV6-3	TRBJ2-7
CASAREGTYNEQFF	TGTGCCAGCGCCCGGGAGGGCACGTACAATGAGCAGTTCTTC	TRBD2	.	TRBV27	TRBJ2-1
CASSLPENTEAFF	TGTGCCAGCAGTTTACCGGAGAACACTGAAGCTTTCTTT	.	.	TRBV28	TRBJ1-1
CASSLGGPPEQYF	TGTGCCAGCAGCTTAGGGGGACCTCCCGAGCAGTACTTC	.	.	TRBV7-2	TRBJ2-7
CASSGAGGGGTQYF	TGTGCCAGCTCCGGAGCAGGGGGCGGGGGGACCCAGTACTTC	.	.	TRBV6-1	TRBJ2-5
CASRGVGEAFF	TGTGCCAGCAGGGGGGTAGGGGAAGCTTTCTTT	.	.	TRBV6-5	TRBJ1-1
CASSPITSGPRETQYF	TGTGCCAGCAGCCCTATAACTAGCGGTCCAAGAGAGACCCAGTACTTC	TRBD2	.	TRBV7-2	TRBJ2-5
CASSYYSSVDNEQFF	TGTGCCAGCAGTTATTACTCTAGCGTTGACAATGAGCAGTTCTTC	.	.	TRBV6-2/TRBV6-3	TRBJ2-1
CSARESIYEQYF	TGCAGTGCTAGAGAGTCCATCTACGAGCAGTACTTC	.	few	TRBV20-1	TRBJ2-7
CASSARDLGDTQYF	TGTGCCAGCAGCGCCCGGGACCTAGGAGATACGCAGTATTTT	.	.	TRBV9	TRBJ2-3
CSVVGIQEKLFF	TGCAGCGTTGTGGGGATCCAAGAAAAACTGTTTTTT	.	.	TRBV29-1	TRBJ1-4
CASCAGGSFPGELFF	TGTGCCAGCTGTGCCGGCGGGAGTTTCCCCGGGGAGCTGTTTTTT	TRBD2	.	TRBV27	TRBJ2-2
CAISERGGGTGELFF	TGTGCCATCAGTGAGAGGGGGGGTGGCACCGGGGAGCTGTTTTTT	.	.	TRBV10-3	TRBJ2-2
CASSLGSSLNEQFF	TGTGCCAGCAGCTTAGGATCTAGCCTCAATGAGCAGTTCTTC	.	few	TRBV7-2	TRBJ2-1
CASSQGGLNYGYTF	TGTGCCAGCAGCCAAGGGGGCCTGAACTATGGCTACACCTTC	.	.	TRBV4-2	TRBJ1-2
CASSPLARGETQYF	TGTGCCAGCTCACCTTTGGCGCGGGGAGAGACCCAGTACTTC	.	.	TRBV18	TRBJ2-5
CSARERRRSNQPQHF	TGCAGTGCTAGAGAACGGCGCAGGTCGAATCAGCCCCAGCATTTT	.	.	TRBV20-1	TRBJ1-5
CSVRLADTQYF	TGCAGCGTTCGCCTGGCAGATACGCAGTATTTT	.	.	TRBV29-1	TRBJ2-3
CASSLLGTGQAYNEQFF	TGTGCCAGCAGCTTATTAGGGACGGGACAGGCCTACAATGAGCAGTTCTTC	TRBD1	.	TRBV7-3	TRBJ2-1
CASSYLLGDRNEYEQYF	TGTGCCAGCAGTTACCTACTTGGGGACAGGAATGAGTACGAGCAGTACTTC	TRBD1	many	TRBV6-2/TRBV6-3	TRBJ2-7
CASSSGFASQPQHF	TGCGCCAGCAGCTCCGGTTTCGCGAGTCAGCCCCAGCATTTT	.	.	TRBV4-1	TRBJ1-5
CASSLQGSNSSLHF	TGTGCCAGCAGCTTACAGGGGAGCAATTCATCCCTCCACTTT	.	.	TRBV7-9	TRBJ1-6
CASSSQPSGNTIYF	TGCGCCAGCAGCTCCCAGCCTTCTGGAAACACCATATATTTT	.	few	TRBV5-1	TRBJ1-3
CASSPGIEQYF	TGTGCCAGCAGCCCGGGGATCGAGCAGTACTTC	.	few	TRBV11-2	TRBJ2-7
CAISVIGTEAFF	TGTGCCATCAGTGTAATTGGCACTGAAGCTTTCTTT	.	many	TRBV10-3	TRBJ1-1
CASSSSLAGALEQYF	TGTGCCAGCAGCTCCAGCCTAGCGGGAGCTCTCGAGCAGTACTTC	TRBD2	.	TRBV7-2	TRBJ2-7
CASSLLSGRYEQYF	TGTGCCAGCAGCTTGCTATCAGGGAGGTACGAGCAGTACTTC	.	.	TRBV11-2	TRBJ2-7
CASSLTSGTDTQYF	TGTGCCAGCAGCTTAACTAGCGGCACAGATACGCAGTATTTT	TRBD2	few	TRBV7-2	TRBJ2-3
CSVSRQGVSGELFF	TGCAGCGTTTCCCGACAGGGGGTCTCCGGGGAGCTGTTTTTT	TRBD1	few	TRBV29-1	TRBJ2-2
CASRWTQNTYYNEQFF	TGTGCCAGCAGATGGACGCAGAATACCTATTACAATGAGCAGTTCTTC	.	few	TRBV5-8	TRBJ2-1
CASSGEDGKNIQYF	TGCGCCAGCAGCGGGGAGGACGGCAAAAACATTCAGTACTTC	.	.	TRBV10-2	TRBJ2-4
CASSQGGTGATQYF	TGTGCCAGCAGCCAAGGAGGGACGGGGGCGACCCAGTACTTC	.	few	TRBV4-2	TRBJ2-5
CASSQAVTYGYTF	TGCGCCAGCAGCCAAGCGGTTACCTATGGCTACACCTTC	.	few	TRBV4-3	TRBJ1-2
CASSATSGRANEQFF	TGTGCCAGCAGCGCCACTAGCGGGAGGGCCAATGAGCAGTTCTTC	TRBD2	.	TRBV11-3	TRBJ2-1
CASSYQSGNQPQHF	TGTGCCAGCAGTTACCAATCGGGCAATCAGCCCCAGCATTTT	.	once	TRBV6-6	TRBJ1-5
CASRWDRASNQPQHF	TGTGCCAGCAGATGGGACAGGGCTAGCAATCAGCCCCAGCATTTT	TRBD1	.	TRBV12-3/TRBV12-4	TRBJ1-5
CASSFAGSNTEAFF	TGTGCCAGCAGTTTTGCGGGGTCGAACACTGAAGCTTTCTTT	.	.	TRBV12-3/TRBV12-4	TRBJ1-1
CSGGSGQGGETQYF	TGCAGCGGCGGGTCGGGACAGGGGGGAGAGACCCAGTACTTC	TRBD1	.	TRBV29-1	TRBJ2-5
CRALAVVPDTEAFF	TGCAGGGCTCTAGCAGTTGTACCGGACACTGAAGCTTTCTTT	.	.	TRBV20-1	TRBJ1-1
CASSLSVSPHFEAFF	TGCGCCAGCAGCTTGTCTGTTTCTCCACACTTTGAAGCTTTCTTT	.	.	TRBV5-1	TRBJ1-1
CASSQANTQYF	TGTGCCAGCAGCCAGGCTAATACGCAGTATTTT	.	.	TRBV4-2	TRBJ2-3
CASSSTRDLYTGELFF	TGTGCCAGCAGCTCTACCCGGGACCTATACACCGGGGAGCTGTTTTTT	.	few	TRBV7-3	TRBJ2-2
CASSLARGSEQYF	TGTGCCAGCAGTTTAGCGCGCGGTTCCGAGCAGTACTTC	.	.	TRBV12-3/TRBV12-4	TRBJ2-7
CASSLSPGQGTYEQYF	TGTGCCAGCAGTTTATCGCCGGGACAGGGGACCTACGAGCAGTACTTC	TRBD1	.	TRBV27	TRBJ2-7
CATSGTGVEQYF	TGTGCCACCAGCGGGACAGGGGTCGAGCAGTACTTC	TRBD1	.	TRBV15	TRBJ2-7
CASLSLGGREAFF	TGTGCCAGCCTAAGCCTGGGCGGGAGAGAAGCTTTCTTT	.	.	TRBV21-1	TRBJ1-1
CASSYSETVNYGYTF	TGTGCCAGCAGTTACTCAGAAACCGTTAACTATGGCTACACCTTC	.	.	TRBV6-6	TRBJ1-2